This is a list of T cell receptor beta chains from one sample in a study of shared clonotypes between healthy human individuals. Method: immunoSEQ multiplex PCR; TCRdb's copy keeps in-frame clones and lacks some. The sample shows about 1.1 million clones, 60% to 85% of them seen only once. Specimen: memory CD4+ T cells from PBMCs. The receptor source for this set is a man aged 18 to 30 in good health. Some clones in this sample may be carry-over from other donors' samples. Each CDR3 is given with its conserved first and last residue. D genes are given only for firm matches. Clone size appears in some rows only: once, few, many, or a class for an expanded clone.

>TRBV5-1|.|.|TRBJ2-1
TGCGCCAGCAGCCCAAAGGAGGGTGCGAAGTACAATGAGCAGTTCTTC
CASSPKEGAKYNEQFF
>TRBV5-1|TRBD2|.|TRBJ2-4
TGCGCCAGCAGCTTAAATACCGGGACTAGCGGTGAAAACATTCAGTACTTC
CASSLNTGTSGENIQYF
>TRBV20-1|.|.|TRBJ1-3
TGCAGTGCTAGATATAGAAACACCATATATTTT
CSARYRNTIYF
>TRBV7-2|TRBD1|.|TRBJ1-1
TGTGCCAGCAGCCGACCACCGGGACAGGGGGAAGGGGCTGAAGCTTTCTTT
CASSRPPGQGEGAEAFF
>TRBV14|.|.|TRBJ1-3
TGTGCCAGCAGCCAAGATGGGGGAGCTGGAAACACCATATATTTT
CASSQDGGAGNTIYF
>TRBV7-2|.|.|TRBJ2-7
TGTGCCAGCAGCCCCCAGACTGGTCGCTACGAGCAGTACTTC
CASSPQTGRYEQYF
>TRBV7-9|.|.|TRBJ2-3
TGTGCCAGCAGCCAGCAAGGAGGGGGCAGCGGGAGTACGGATACGCAGTATTTT
CASSQQGGGSGSTDTQYF
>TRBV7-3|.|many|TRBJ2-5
TGTGCCAGCAGCTCTGACAGGCGGGAGACCCAGTACTTC
CASSSDRRETQYF
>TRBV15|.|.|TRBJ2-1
TGTGCCATTTCAGCGGCGGGAATCTACAATGAGCAGTTCTTC
CAISAAGIYNEQFF
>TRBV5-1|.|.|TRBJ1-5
TGCGCCAGCAGCCCAGGGACCCAGGGCCCCAATCAGCCCCAGCATTTT
CASSPGTQGPNQPQHF
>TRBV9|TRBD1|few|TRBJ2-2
TGTGCCAGCAGCGGCACAGGGGGCGCTAACACCGGGGAGCTGTTTTTT
CASSGTGGANTGELFF
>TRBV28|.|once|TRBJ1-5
TGTGCCAGCAGTCTGGGCCAAACTAATCAGCCCCAGCATTTT
CASSLGQTNQPQHF
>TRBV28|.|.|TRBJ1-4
TGTGCCAGCAGTCGGGCACAGCTTTATAATGAAAAACTGTTTTTT
CASSRAQLYNEKLFF
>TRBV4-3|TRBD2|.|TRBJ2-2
TGCGCCAGCAGCCAAGATGTGGCGGGAGATCGGACCGGGGAGCTGTTTTTT
CASSQDVAGDRTGELFF
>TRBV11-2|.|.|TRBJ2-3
TGTGCCAGCAGCTTAGGTACGGGTACGCAGTATTTT
CASSLGTGTQYF
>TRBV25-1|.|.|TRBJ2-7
TGTGCCAGCAGTGAATCTGGGTTCCACGAGCAGTACTTC
CASSESGFHEQYF
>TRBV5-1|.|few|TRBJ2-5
TGCGCCAGCGCCTCAGGGCCTTTAGCAAGAGAGACCCAGTACTTC
CASASGPLARETQYF
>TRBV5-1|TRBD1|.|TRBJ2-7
TGCGCCAGCAGCAACACCGGGACAGCCTACGAGCAGTACTTC
CASSNTGTAYEQYF
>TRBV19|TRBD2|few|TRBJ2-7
TGTGCCAGTAGGGGACTACCTACCTACGAGCAGTACTTC
CASRGLPTYEQYF
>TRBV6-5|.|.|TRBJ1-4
TGTGCCAGCAGTTACGACGGAGGGGCTGATGAAAAACTGTTTTTT
CASSYDGGADEKLFF
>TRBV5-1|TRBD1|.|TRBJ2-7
TGCGCCAGCAGCTTGGTTGACAGGGGTTTATACGAGCAGTACTTC
CASSLVDRGLYEQYF
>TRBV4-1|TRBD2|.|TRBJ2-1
TGCGCCAGCAGCCTGGCGGGGACTAGCGAGGGTGAGCAGTTCTTC
CASSLAGTSEGEQFF
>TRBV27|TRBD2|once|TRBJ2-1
TGTGCCAGCAGGACAGGACTAGCGGGAGGAAGAGGTGAGCAGTTCTTC
CASRTGLAGGRGEQFF
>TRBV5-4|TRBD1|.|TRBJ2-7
TGTGCCAGCAGCTTGAGGGACAGGTCCTACGAGCAGTACTTC
CASSLRDRSYEQYF
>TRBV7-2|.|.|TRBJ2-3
TGTGCCAGCAGCTATCAGCGGGATACGCAGTATTTT
CASSYQRDTQYF
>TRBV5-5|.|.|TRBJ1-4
TGTGCCAGCAGCACGACAGGAGCCGGCAAACTGTTTTTT
CASSTTGAGKLFF
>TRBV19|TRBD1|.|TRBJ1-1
TGTGCCAGTAATCTAGGGGGCAGTGAAGCTTTCTTT
CASNLGGSEAFF
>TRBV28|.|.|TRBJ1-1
TGTGCCAGCAATTGGGGCACCACACTTGAAGCTTTCTTT
CASNWGTTLEAFF
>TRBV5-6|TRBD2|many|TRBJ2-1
TGTGCCAGCAGCTTGGAGGCGGGAGGAACGACGGTTGAGCAGTTCTTC
CASSLEAGGTTVEQFF
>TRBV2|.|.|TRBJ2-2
TGTGCCAGCATAAGGGACAAGAACACCGGGGAGCTGTTTTTT
CASIRDKNTGELFF
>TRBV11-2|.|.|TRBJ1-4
TGTGCCAGCAGCTTAGATTTGGCAGGGCGAACTAATGAAAAACTGTTTTTT
CASSLDLAGRTNEKLFF
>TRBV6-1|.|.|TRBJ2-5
TGTGCCAGCAGTGTATCCCTGGGGGAGACCCAGTACTTC
CASSVSLGETQYF
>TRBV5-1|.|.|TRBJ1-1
TGCGCCAGCAGTCGCGACAGAGGGGCTGAAGCTTTCTTT
CASSRDRGAEAFF
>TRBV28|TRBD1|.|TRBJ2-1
TGTGCCAGCAGTTCGACAGGGTTTTCGGCGGGTGAGCAGTTCTTC
CASSSTGFSAGEQFF
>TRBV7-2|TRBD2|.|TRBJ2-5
TGTGCCAGCTCCGGAAAACCCAGGTCGGCGGGGGAAGAGACCCAGTACTTC
CASSGKPRSAGEETQYF
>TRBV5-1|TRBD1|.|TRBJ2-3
TGCGCCAGCAGCTTTTTAGGACAGGGACTCACAGATACGCAGTATTTT
CASSFLGQGLTDTQYF
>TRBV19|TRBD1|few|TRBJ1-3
TGTGCCAGTAGTCCTAGGGACAGAGCGTCTGGAAACACCATATATTTT
CASSPRDRASGNTIYF
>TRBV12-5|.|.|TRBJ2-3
TGTGCTAGTGGTTTGTTGGATACGCAGTATTTT
CASGLLDTQYF
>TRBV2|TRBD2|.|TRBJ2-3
TGTGCCAGCAACCCAGTGGCGGGAGGTTACACAGATACGCAGTATTTT
CASNPVAGGYTDTQYF
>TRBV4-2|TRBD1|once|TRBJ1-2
TGTGCCAGCAGCCAAGATTTAGTATTAGGGGCGCAGGGGGATGGCTACACCTTC
CASSQDLVLGAQGDGYTF
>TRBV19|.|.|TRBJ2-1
TGTGCCAGTCAGGACCCCTACAATGAGCAGTTCTTC
CASQDPYNEQFF
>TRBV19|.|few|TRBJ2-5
TGTGCCAGTACCCCCCCAGGGGCGGTAGAGACCCAGTACTTC
CASTPPGAVETQYF
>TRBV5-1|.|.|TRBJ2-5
TGCGCCAGCAGCTTCTCTAAAGAGACCCAGTACTTC
CASSFSKETQYF
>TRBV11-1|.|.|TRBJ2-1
TGTGCCAGCAGCTTAGAAGCGGAACGGCAGCTCTTC
CASSLEAERQLF
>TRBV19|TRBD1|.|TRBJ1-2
TGTGCCAGTGCCTCAGGGGGCCCGGGGTATGGCTACACCTTC
CASASGGPGYGYTF
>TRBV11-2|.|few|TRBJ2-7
TGTGCCAGCAGTTTCCACTACGAGCAGTACTTC
CASSFHYEQYF
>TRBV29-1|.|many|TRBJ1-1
TGCAGCGTTGGCAGGGCGCGCGGCACTGAAGCTTTCTTT
CSVGRARGTEAFF
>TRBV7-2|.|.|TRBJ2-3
TGTGCCAGCAGAGGGCGGACTAGCACAGATACGCAGTATTTT
CASRGRTSTDTQYF
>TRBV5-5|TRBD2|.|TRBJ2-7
TGTGCCAGCAGCTTGGCCTGGACTAGCGGATCGTCGGAGCAGTACTTC
CASSLAWTSGSSEQYF
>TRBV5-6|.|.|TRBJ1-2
TGTGCCAGCAGCTATCGGACGGCGAACTATGGCTACACCTTC
CASSYRTANYGYTF
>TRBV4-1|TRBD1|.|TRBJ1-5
TGCGCCAGCAGCCGGGATAAAGCGGGTGAGTCTGGACAGGCGAGCAATCAGCCCCAGCATTTT
CASSRDKAGESGQASNQPQHF
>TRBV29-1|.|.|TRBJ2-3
TGCAGCGGAGCGGTGGGTGGAGATACGCAGTATTTT
CSGAVGGDTQYF
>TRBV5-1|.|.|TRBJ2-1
TGCGCCAGCAGCTGGGGAGCCGGGGCCAATGAGCAGTTCTTC
CASSWGAGANEQFF
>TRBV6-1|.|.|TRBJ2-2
TGTGCCAGCAGTGTATGGAACCTCAACACCGGGGAGCTGTTTTTT
CASSVWNLNTGELFF